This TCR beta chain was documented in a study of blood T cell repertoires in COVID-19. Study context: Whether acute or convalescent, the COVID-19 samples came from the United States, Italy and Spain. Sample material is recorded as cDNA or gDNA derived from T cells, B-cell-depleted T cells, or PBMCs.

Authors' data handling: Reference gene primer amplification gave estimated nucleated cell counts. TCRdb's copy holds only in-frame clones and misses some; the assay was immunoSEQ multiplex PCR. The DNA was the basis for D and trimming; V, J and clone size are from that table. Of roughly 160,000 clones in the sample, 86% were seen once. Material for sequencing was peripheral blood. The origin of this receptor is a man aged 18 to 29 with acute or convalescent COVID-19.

The CDR3 spells CASTYGGGRYEAFF. The CDR3 region has the DNA TGTGCCAGCACCTACGGGGGGGGGCGCTATGAAGCTTTCTTT. This chain links TRBV2 with TRBJ1-1, with D possibly being TRBD1 (6 bases). Per germline, CDR1 SNHLY and CDR2 FYNNEI. V was clipped by 7 bases and J by 7 bases, with 19 bases between them. The CDR3 contains 14 residues.